One sample yielded the 30 T cell receptor beta chains listed below, sequenced in a study of CD8 T cells in ankylosing spondylitis. TCRdb reprocessed the 5' RACE reads with MiXCR, giving one entry per CDR3 protein. Of 150,000 to 200,000 distinct CDR3 sequences listed, around 32% are singletons. The specimen sequenced was synovial fluid, either unsorted or a sorted T cell fraction (not recorded which). The receptors derive from a male donor with ankylosing spondylitis.

This clonotype appeared a few times. The DNA for the CDR3 is TGTGCCTACAGGGGCGTCTTTGCTAATGAAAAACTGTTTTTT. Its translation: CAYRGVFANEKLFF. The chain recombines TRBV30 with TRBJ1-4, with 7 bases fitting TRBD1. This CDR3 is built from 14 residues. The V gene's germline CDR1 is GTSNPN and CDR2 SVGIG (reference sequence). J was trimmed by 3 bases and V by 7 bases; bases with no gene match: 8. The full variable domain, its missing parts supplied by reference TRBV30 and TRBJ1-4, is SQTIHQWPATLVQPVGSPLSLECTVEGTSNPNLYWYRQAAGRGLQLLFYSVGIGQISSEVPQNLSASRPQDRQFILSSKKLLLSDSGFYLCAYRGVFANEKLFFGSGTQLSVL.

The chain couples TRBV14 to TRBJ2-2; D unclear. Germline loops: CDR1 SGHDN, CDR2 FVKESK. Trimming pared 2 bases from V and 7 bases from J, leaving 5 bases between. CDR3 length equals 12 residues. The CDR3: CASSQSVGELFF. CDR3 DNA sequence: TGTGCCAGCAGCCAATCAGTCGGGGAGCTGTTTTTT.

This clonotype was seen more than once but under ten times. The rearrangement uses TRBV20-1 and TRBJ2-5; TRBD2 aligns across 9 bases. This CDR3 is 15 amino acids long. V was clipped by 3 bases and J by 5 bases; unmatched bases: 10. CDR1 is DFQATT, CDR2 SNEGSKA, per germline (reference sequence). The CDR3 nucleotides are TGCAGTGCTAGGCCTACTAGCGGGCGTAAGGAGACCCAGTACTTC. This gives the protein CSARPTSGRKETQYF.

This clonotype was observed a handful of times. The chain recombines TRBV4-1 with TRBJ1-1; 8 bases are shared with TRBD1. J was trimmed by 6 bases and V by 5 bases; bases with no gene match: 14. The CDR3 totals 16 residues. The germline CDR1 and CDR2 sequences are MGHRA and YSYEKL. CDR3 nucleotide sequence: TGCGCCAGCAGCTTAAAACAGGGGGGCAACGGGGCTGAAGCTTTCTTT. Its translation is CASSLKQGGNGAEAFF.

This clonotype was picked up many times. The V and J genes are TRBV10-3 and TRBJ1-1, with D unresolved. Germline-derived CDR1 and CDR2 are ENHRY and SYGVKD. This CDR3 region has 13 residues. V was trimmed by 7 bases and J by 0 bases, leaving 9 bases between them. CDR3 sequence: CAIKGYLNTEAFF. The CDR3 bases are TGTGCCATCAAGGGCTACCTGAACACTGAAGCTTTCTTT.

The chain carries TRBV30 and TRBJ1-4; maybe TRBD1 (5 bases). In germline, CDR1 is GTSNPN, CDR2 SVGIG (reference sequence). The V gene lost 3 bases and the J gene lost 5 bases, with 16 bases spanning the gap. The CDR3 covers 15 residues. CDR3 amino acids: CAWSLNEGPNEKLFF. The CDR3 DNA reads TGTGCCTGGAGCCTCAATGAGGGACCGAATGAAAAACTGTTTTTT.

V is TRBV6-1 and J is TRBJ2-6, with D maybe TRBD1 (5 bases). Germline values: CDR1 MNHNS, CDR2 SASEGT. Trimming stripped 7 bases from V and 3 bases from J, with 16 bases between. CDR3 length equals 16 residues. The CDR3 nucleotides are TGTGCCAGCACTCTACCTGAGACAGTTGGGGCCAACGTCCTGACTTTC. It specifies CASTLPETVGANVLTF.

V usage is TRBV9 and J usage is TRBJ2-2; TRBD2 agrees at 14 bases. Germline CDR1 reads SGDLS; CDR2 reads YYNGEE. The CDR3 has 18 amino acids. J lost 4 bases, V lost 3 bases, and 8 bases had no gene match. CDR3 nucleotide sequence: TGTGCCAGCAGCGCTGGGACTAGCGGGAGAGGCGGCACCGGGGAGCTGTTTTTT. Protein: CASSAGTSGRGGTGELFF.

In its sample, this clonotype was seen many times. The chain carries TRBV29-1 and TRBJ2-5; maybe TRBD1 (5 bases). The CDR3 is 13 amino acids. V lost 2 bases to trimming and J lost 4 bases, with 11 bases between them. The germline gives CDR1 SQVTM, CDR2 ANQGSEA. CDR3 amino acids: CSVETTAGETQYF. The CDR3 DNA sequence: TGCAGCGTTGAAACGACAGCTGGAGAGACCCAGTACTTC.

This clonotype was counted between two and nine times. The chain couples TRBV12-3 or TRBV12-4 to TRBJ1-1, with D tentatively TRBD1 (5 bases). The CDR3 has 12 amino acids. Between the trimmed V and J ends, which lost 5 bases and 3 bases, there was a span of 7 bases. CDR3 in DNA: TGTGCCAGCAGTCGCAGGGACACTGAAGCTTTCTTT. Amino acids: CASSRRDTEAFF.

This clonotype was observed many times. The chain combines TRBV6-5 with TRBJ2-7; possible D gene TRBD2, 6 bases. Germline loops: CDR1 MNHEY, CDR2 SVGAGI. The CDR3 runs to 18 residues. Trimming removed 2 bases from V and 5 bases from J, with 25 bases in between. CDR3 bases: TGTGCCAGCAGTTACAAGGGCGGCACGACACAGTGGGGGGACGAGCAGTACTTC. This translates into CASSYKGGTTQWGDEQYF.

This clonotype was counted a few times. The chain combines TRBV19 with TRBJ1-1; 11 bases match TRBD1. This CDR3 spans 13 amino acids. V lost 5 bases and J lost 8; bases outside the gene matches: 4. Germline CDR1 reads LNHDA; CDR2 reads SQIVND (reference sequence). The CDR3 DNA is TGTGCCAGTAGTCGAGGACAGGGGGCCGAAGCTTTCTTT. It translates to CASSRGQGAEAFF.

The CDR3, as DNA: TGCGCCAGCAGCTTACAACGGGAGTCGACCCAGTACTTC. Protein product: CASSLQRESTQYF. This chain connects TRBV5-1 to TRBJ2-5; D may be TRBD2 (6 bases). The CDR3 covers 13 residues. The V gene's germline CDR1 is SGHRS and CDR2 YFSETQ. Trimming pared 2 bases from V and 7 bases from J, leaving 12 bases between.

This clonotype showed up many times. The chain uses TRBV15 and TRBJ1-1; tentatively, D is TRBD1 (5 bases). The CDR3 length is 16 residues. The V gene lost 2 bases and the J gene lost 0 bases, with 13 bases spanning the gap. The germline V gene encodes CDR1 LNHNV and CDR2 YYDKDF (reference sequence). The CDR3 coding sequence is TGTGCCACCAGCAGATTCCGGGGGTTCATGAACACTGAAGCTTTCTTT. Translation: CATSRFRGFMNTEAFF.

The chain recombines TRBV12-3 or TRBV12-4 with TRBJ2-3; TRBD1 aligns across 10 bases. The CDR3 totals 17 residues. Trimming at V came to 6 bases and at J to 4 bases, leaving 13 bases not matched to a gene. CDR3 residues: CASRNLRDRGGADTQYF. The CDR3 DNA reads TGTGCCAGCAGAAACCTCCGGGACAGGGGTGGCGCAGATACGCAGTATTTT.

The rearrangement links TRBV2 to TRBJ1-1; the match to TRBD1 covers 7 bases. V lost 5 bases and J lost 5; bases outside the gene matches: 8. CDR1 is SNHLY and CDR2 is FYNNEI in the germline V gene. This CDR3 has 14 amino acids. The CDR3 DNA reads as TGTGCCAGCAGTCCTACAGGGGAAGGGACTGAAGCTTTCTTT. Its protein product is CASSPTGEGTEAFF.

This clonotype was seen at least ten times. The chain joins TRBV12-3 or TRBV12-4 to TRBJ2-2; 9 bases agree with TRBD2. J was trimmed by 1 base and V by 5 bases; bases with no gene match: 5. The CDR3 spans 16 residues. The CDR3 loop is CASSPGLAKNTGELFF. The CDR3 bases are TGTGCCAGCAGTCCCGGACTAGCGAAGAACACCGGGGAGCTGTTTTTT.

The V call is TRBV12-3 or TRBV12-4, the J call TRBJ1-4, with unresolved D. The CDR3 sequence is 14 residues long. V shed 3 bases and J shed 5 bases, with 10 bases lying between them. The CDR3 region is CASSFRRANEKLFF. Here the CDR3 DNA reads TGTGCCAGCAGTTTCCGACGAGCGAATGAAAAACTGTTTTTT.

The genes are TRBV4-1 and TRBJ2-1; the D is unclear. V was shortened by 0 bases and J by 6 bases, with 9 bases between the two germline ends. This CDR3 has 14 amino acids. Germline lookup yields CDR1 MGHRA and CDR2 YSYEKL. The CDR3 loop reads CASSQDPGPNEQFF. The CDR3, as DNA: TGCGCCAGCAGCCAAGATCCCGGGCCCAATGAGCAGTTCTTC.

The chain uses TRBV7-9 and TRBJ1-2, with D hard to call. The CDR3 spans 12 residues. V was trimmed by 4 bases and J by 6 bases, leaving 9 bases between them. The V gene's germline CDR1 is SEHNR and CDR2 FQNEAQ (reference sequence). Here the CDR3 reads CASSSQDHGYTF. As DNA, the CDR3 is TGTGCCAGCAGCTCGCAGGACCATGGCTACACCTTC.

Relative to its sample, this clonotype is medium-sized. This sequence joins TRBV20-1 and TRBJ2-3; 7 nucleotides match TRBD2. The CDR3 is 13 amino acids. CDR1 is DFQATT and CDR2 is SNEGSKA in the germline V gene (reference sequence). The V segment lost 7 bases and the J segment 4 bases; nucleotides outside the gene matches: 8. CDR3 bases: TGCAGTGAAACGGGACTATACGCAGATACGCAGTATTTT. It specifies CSETGLYADTQYF.

This clonotype appeared many times. The CDR3 loop reads CASSFSGHRTPNNSPLHF. DNA of the CDR3: TGTGCCAGCAGCTTTTCGGGACACCGTACACCCAATAATTCACCCCTCCACTTT. The chain links TRBV11-3 to TRBJ1-6, with D perhaps matching TRBD1 (6 bases). CDR3 size: 18 residues. V was shortened by 3 bases and J by 5 bases, with 20 bases between the two germline ends. Germline assignment: CDR1 SGHNT and CDR2 YENEEA.

The V gene is TRBV28, the J gene TRBJ2-5; D gene uncertain. Germline lookup yields CDR1 MDHEN and CDR2 SYDVKM. Trimming removed 2 bases at V and 2 bases at J, with 15 bases between. The length of the CDR3 is 16 residues. The chain's CDR3 is CASSLGVLEAQETQYF. CDR3 sequence (DNA): TGTGCCAGCAGTTTAGGTGTTCTAGAGGCACAAGAGACCCAGTACTTC.

This clonotype was detected only a few times. The J gene is TRBJ1-1, the V gene TRBV10-2; TRBD1 aligns across 11 bases. The CDR3 runs to 14 residues. Germline values: CDR1 WSHSY, CDR2 SAAADI. The V segment lost 6 bases and the J segment 7 bases; nucleotides outside the gene matches: 7. The CDR3 loop is CASSPDRGRSEAFF. The CDR3, as DNA: TGCGCCAGCAGCCCGGACAGGGGGCGGAGTGAAGCTTTCTTT.

A few counts support this clonotype. The CDR3 DNA is TGCGCCAGCAGCCAAGATAGGGCGAACTATGGCTACACCTTC. Residues: CASSQDRANYGYTF. The chain carries TRBV4-3 and TRBJ1-2; no definite D call. Germline V gives CDR1 LGHNA, CDR2 YSLEER. Trimming took off 0 bases at V and 2 bases at J, with 7 bases between the two ends. The CDR3 runs to 14 residues.

J is TRBJ2-3 and V is TRBV7-8; 9 bases agree with TRBD1. The V segment lost 7 bases and the J segment 4 bases; nucleotides outside the gene matches: 15. Germline CDR1 SGHVS, CDR2 FQNEAQ. The CDR3 contains 17 residues. In DNA form, the CDR3 reads TGTGCCAGCAAGTTATTAGGTGGACAGGGGCTAGCAGATACGCAGTATTTT. Residues: CASKLLGGQGLADTQYF. Complete variable domain (other parts from reference TRBV7-8 and TRBJ2-3): GAGVSQSPRYKVAKRGQDVALRCDPISGHVSLFWYQQALGQGPEFLTYFQNEAQLDKSGLPSDRFFAERPEGSVSTLKIQRTQQEDSAVYLCASKLLGGQGLADTQYFGPGTRLTVL.

This clonotype was counted ten times or more. The rearrangement links TRBV6-2 or TRBV6-3 to TRBJ1-5, with D uncertain. CDR1 is MNHEY and CDR2 is SVGEGT in the germline V gene. The CDR3 has 13 residues. Trimming took off 2 bases at V and 4 bases at J, with 6 bases between the two ends. For the CDR3, the DNA is TGTGCCAGCAGTTACCCCCCGAATCAGCCCCAGCATTTT. It encodes CASSYPPNQPQHF.

The CDR3 nucleotides are TGCAGTGCTAGAGTCGGGACAGGGGATGGCTACACCTTC. Protein product: CSARVGTGDGYTF. The chain links TRBV20-1 to TRBJ1-2; 10 nucleotides line up with TRBD1. Unmatched junction bases numbered 2, after V lost 1 base and J lost 6 bases. The CDR3 loop spans 13 amino acids. Looked up from germline, CDR1 is DFQATT and CDR2 is SNEGSKA (reference sequence).

In its sample, this clonotype was seen many times. The chain employs TRBV12-3 or TRBV12-4 and TRBJ2-5; perhaps TRBD2 as D (7 bases). V lost 1 base and J 5 bases, leaving 17 bases between the germline ends. The CDR3 extends over 16 amino acids. CDR3 DNA sequence: TGTGCCAGCAGTTTAGGCCTGCGGGGGCCAGGGGAGACCCAGTACTTC. Residues: CASSLGLRGPGETQYF.

In its sample, this clonotype was seen many times. The V and J genes are TRBV20-1 and TRBJ1-1; no clear D. This CDR3 has 17 residues. The germline V and J ends were trimmed by 0 bases and 1 base, with 18 bases remaining between them. Germline V CDR1 and CDR2: DFQATT, SNEGSKA (reference sequence). The CDR3 sequence: CSARDRRRGDGNTEAFF. CDR3 bases: TGCAGTGCTAGAGATCGGAGGCGCGGGGATGGGAACACTGAAGCTTTCTTT.